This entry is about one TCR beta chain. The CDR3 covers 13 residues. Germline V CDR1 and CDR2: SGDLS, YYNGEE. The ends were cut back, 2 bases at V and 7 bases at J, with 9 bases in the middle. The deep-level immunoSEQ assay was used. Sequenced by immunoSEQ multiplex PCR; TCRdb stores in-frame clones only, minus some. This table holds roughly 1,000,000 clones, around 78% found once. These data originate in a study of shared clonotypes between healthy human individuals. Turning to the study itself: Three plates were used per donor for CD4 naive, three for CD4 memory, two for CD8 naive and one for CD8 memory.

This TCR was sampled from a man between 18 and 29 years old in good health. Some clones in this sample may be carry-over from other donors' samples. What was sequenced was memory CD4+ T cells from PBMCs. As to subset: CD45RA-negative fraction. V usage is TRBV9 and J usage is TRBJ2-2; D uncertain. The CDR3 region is CASSVWVHGELFF. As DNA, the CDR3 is TGTGCCAGCAGCGTCTGGGTGCACGGGGAGCTGTTTTTT.